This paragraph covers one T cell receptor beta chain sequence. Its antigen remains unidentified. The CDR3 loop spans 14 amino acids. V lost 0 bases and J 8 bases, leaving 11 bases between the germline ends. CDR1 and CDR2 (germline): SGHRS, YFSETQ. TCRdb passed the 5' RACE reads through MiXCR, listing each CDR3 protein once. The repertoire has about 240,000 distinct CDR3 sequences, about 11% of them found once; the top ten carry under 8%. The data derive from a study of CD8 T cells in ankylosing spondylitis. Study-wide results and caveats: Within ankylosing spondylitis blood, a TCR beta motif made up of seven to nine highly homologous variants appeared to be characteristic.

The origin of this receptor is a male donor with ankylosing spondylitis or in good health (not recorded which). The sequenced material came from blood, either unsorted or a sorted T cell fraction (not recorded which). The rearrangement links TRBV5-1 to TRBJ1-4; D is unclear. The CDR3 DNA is TGCGCCAGCAGCTTGGAGCCCCAGACAGAAAAACTGTTTTTT. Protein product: CASSLEPQTEKLFF.